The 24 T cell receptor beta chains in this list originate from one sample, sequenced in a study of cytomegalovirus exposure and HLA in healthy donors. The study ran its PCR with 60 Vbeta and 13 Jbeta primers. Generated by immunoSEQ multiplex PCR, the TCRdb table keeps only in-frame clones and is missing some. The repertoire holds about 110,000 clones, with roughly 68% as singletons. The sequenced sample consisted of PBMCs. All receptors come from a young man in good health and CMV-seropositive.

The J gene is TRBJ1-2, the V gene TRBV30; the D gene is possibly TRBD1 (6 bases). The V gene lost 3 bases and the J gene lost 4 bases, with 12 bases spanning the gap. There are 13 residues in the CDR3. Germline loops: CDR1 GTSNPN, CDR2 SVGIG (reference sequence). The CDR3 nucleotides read TGTGCCTGGAGGGCTCGGGGGGCCTATGGCTACACCTTC. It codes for CAWRARGAYGYTF. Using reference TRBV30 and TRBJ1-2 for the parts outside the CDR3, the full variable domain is SQTIHQWPATLVQPVGSPLSLECTVEGTSNPNLYWYRQAAGRGLQLLFYSVGIGQISSEVPQNLSASRPQDRQFILSSKKLLLSDSGFYLCAWRARGAYGYTFGSGTRLTVV.

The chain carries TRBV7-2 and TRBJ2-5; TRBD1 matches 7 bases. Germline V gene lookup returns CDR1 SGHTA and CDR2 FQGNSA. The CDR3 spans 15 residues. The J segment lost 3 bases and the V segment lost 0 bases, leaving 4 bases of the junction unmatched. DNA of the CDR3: TGTGCCAGCAGCTTAGCGCTCGGACAGGAAGAGACCCAGTACTTC. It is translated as CASSLALGQEETQYF.

The CDR3 bases are TGTGCCAGCAGCAGACAGGGAGGCACTGAGCAGTTCTTC. This encodes CASSRQGGTEQFF. The chain is built from TRBV5-8 and TRBJ2-1, with D possibly being TRBD1 (7 bases). From germline, CDR1 is SGHTS and CDR2 YDEGEE. V lost 4 bases, J lost 9 bases, and 14 bases lay in between. This CDR3 is built from 13 residues.

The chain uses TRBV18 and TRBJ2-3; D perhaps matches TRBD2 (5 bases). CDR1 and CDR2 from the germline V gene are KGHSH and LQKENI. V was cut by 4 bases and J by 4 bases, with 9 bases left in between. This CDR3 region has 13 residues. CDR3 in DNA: TGTGCCAGCTCACGTGAGGGTGCAGATACGCAGTATTTT. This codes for CASSREGADTQYF.

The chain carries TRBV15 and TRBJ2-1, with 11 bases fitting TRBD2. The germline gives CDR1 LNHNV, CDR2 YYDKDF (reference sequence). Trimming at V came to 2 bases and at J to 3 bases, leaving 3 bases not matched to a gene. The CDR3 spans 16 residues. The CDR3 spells CATSRRLAGIYNEQFF. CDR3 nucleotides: TGTGCCACCAGCAGAAGACTAGCGGGGATCTACAATGAGCAGTTCTTC.

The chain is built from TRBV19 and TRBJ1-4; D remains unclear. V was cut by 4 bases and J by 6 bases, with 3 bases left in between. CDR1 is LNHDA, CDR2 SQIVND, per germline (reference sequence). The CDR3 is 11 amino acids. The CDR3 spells CASSTDEKLFF. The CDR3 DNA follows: TGTGCCAGTAGTACTGATGAAAAACTGTTTTTT.

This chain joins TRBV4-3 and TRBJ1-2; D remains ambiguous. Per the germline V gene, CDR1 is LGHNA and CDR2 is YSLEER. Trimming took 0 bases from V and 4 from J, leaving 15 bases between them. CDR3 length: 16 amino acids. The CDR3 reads CASSQEISREAYGYTF. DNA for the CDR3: TGCGCCAGCAGCCAAGAAATTTCAAGGGAGGCCTATGGCTACACCTTC.

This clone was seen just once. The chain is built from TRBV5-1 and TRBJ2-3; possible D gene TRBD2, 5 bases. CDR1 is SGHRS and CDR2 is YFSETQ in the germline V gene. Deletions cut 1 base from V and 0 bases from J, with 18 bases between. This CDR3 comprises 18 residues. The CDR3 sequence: CASSLLGWRFSSTDTQYF. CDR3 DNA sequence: TGCGCCAGCAGCTTGTTGGGCTGGAGGTTCTCAAGCACAGATACGCAGTATTTT.

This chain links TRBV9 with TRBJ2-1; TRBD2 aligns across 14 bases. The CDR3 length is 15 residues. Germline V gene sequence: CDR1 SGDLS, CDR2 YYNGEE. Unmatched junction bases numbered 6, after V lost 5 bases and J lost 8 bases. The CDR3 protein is CASRGTSGGGDEQFF. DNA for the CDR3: TGTGCCAGCAGGGGGACTAGCGGGGGTGGGGATGAGCAGTTCTTC.

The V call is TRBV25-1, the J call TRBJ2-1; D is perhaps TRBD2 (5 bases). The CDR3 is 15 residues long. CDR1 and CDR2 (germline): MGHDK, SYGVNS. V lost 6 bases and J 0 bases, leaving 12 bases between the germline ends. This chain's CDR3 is CASSEGYYSYNEQFF. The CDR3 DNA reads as TGTGCCAGCAGCGAGGGCTATTACTCCTACAATGAGCAGTTCTTC.

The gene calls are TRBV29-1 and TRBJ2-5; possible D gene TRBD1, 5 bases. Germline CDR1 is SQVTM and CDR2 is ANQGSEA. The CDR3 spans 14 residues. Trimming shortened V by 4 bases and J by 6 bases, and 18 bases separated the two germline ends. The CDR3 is CSVVTLTGSKTQYF. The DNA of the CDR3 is TGCAGCGTTGTGACTCTAACAGGTTCAAAGACCCAGTACTTC.

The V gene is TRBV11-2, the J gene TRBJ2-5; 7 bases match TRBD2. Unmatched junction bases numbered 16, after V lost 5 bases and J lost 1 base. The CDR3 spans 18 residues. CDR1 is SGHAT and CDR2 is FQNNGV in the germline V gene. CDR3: CASSPSGRGGVGQETQYF. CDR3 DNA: TGTGCCAGCAGCCCCTCTGGGAGGGGCGGGGTGGGCCAAGAGACCCAGTACTTC.

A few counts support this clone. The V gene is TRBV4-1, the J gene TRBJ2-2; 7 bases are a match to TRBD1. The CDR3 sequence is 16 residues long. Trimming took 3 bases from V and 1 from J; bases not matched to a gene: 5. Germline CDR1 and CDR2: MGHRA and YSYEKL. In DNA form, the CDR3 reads TGCGCCAGCAGCCACCCCCGGGACAGGAACACCGGGGAGCTGTTTTTT. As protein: CASSHPRDRNTGELFF.

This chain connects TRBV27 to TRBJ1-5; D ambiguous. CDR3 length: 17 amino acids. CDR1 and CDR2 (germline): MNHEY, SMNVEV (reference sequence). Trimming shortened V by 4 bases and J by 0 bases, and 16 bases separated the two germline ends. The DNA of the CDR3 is TGTGCCAGCAGTTCCCGCGGGAGGGTCGGTAGCAATCAGCCCCAGCATTTT. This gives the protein CASSSRGRVGSNQPQHF.

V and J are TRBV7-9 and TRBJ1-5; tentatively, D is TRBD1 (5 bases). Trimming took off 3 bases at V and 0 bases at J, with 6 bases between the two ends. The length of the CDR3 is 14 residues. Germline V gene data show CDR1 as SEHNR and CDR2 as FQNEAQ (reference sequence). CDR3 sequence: CASSFTGSNQPQHF. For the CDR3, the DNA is TGTGCCAGCAGCTTCACAGGTAGCAATCAGCCCCAGCATTTT.

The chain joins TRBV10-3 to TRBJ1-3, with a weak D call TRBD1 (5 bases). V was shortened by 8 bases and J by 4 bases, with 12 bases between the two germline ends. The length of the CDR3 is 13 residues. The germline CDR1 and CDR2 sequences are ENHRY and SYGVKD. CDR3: CAIQLAGGNTIYF. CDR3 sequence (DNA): TGTGCCATCCAACTTGCAGGGGGAAACACCATATATTTT.

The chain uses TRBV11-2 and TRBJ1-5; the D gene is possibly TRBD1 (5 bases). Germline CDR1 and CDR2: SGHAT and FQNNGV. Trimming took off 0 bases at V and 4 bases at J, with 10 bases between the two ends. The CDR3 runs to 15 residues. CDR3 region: CASSLDIGGNQPQHF. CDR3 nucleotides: TGTGCCAGCAGCTTAGACATTGGGGGGAATCAGCCCCAGCATTTT.

CDR3 nucleotides: TGTGCCAGCACCTGGGATCAGGGGTTAGGCTATGGCTACACCTTC. Protein product: CASTWDQGLGYGYTF. The chain uses TRBV7-9 and TRBJ1-2; possible D gene TRBD1, 6 bases. The CDR3 extends over 15 amino acids. The V gene lost 7 bases and the J gene lost 4 bases, with 19 bases spanning the gap. Germline V gene lookup returns CDR1 SEHNR and CDR2 FQNEAQ (reference sequence).

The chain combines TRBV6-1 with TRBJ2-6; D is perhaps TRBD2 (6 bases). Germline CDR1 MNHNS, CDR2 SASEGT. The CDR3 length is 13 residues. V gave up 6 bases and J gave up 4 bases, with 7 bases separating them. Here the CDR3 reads CASRGGGANVLTF. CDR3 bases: TGTGCCAGCAGGGGGGGAGGGGCCAACGTCCTGACTTTC.

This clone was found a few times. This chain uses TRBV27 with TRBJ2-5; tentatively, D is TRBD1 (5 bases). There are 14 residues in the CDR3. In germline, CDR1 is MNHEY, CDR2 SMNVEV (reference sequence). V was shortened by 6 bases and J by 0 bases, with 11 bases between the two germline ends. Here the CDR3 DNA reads TGTGCCAGCAGCCCCTCGGACAACCAAGAGACCCAGTACTTC. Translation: CASSPSDNQETQYF.

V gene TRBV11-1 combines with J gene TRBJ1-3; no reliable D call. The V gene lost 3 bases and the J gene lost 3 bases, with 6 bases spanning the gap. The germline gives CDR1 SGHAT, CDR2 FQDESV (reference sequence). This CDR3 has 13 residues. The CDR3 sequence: CASSLGGGNTIYF. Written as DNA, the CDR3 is TGTGCCAGCAGCTTGGGAGGTGGAAACACCATATATTTT.

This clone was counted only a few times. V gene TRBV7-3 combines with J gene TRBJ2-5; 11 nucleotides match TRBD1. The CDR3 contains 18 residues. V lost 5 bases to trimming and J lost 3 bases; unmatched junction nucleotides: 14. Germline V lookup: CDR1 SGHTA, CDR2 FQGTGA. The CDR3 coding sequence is TGTGCCAGCAGCCTACGCGCGGACAGGGGGCGCCGGGAAGAGACCCAGTACTTC. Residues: CASSLRADRGRREETQYF.

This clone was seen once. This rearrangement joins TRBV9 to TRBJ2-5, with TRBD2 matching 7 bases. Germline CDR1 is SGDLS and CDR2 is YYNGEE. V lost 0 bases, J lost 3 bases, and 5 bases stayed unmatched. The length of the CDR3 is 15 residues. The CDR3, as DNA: TGTGCCAGCAGCGTAGGAGGTGGGAGGGAAGAGACCCAGTACTTC. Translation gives CASSVGGGREETQYF.

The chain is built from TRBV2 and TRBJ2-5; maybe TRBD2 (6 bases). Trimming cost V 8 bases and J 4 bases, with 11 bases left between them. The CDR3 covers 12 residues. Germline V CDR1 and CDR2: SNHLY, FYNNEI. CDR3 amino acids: CASWQAGETQYF. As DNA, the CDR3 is TGTGCCAGCTGGCAAGCGGGAGAGACCCAGTACTTC. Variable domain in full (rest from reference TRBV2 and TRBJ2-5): EPEVTQTPSHQVTQMGQEVILRCVPISNHLYFYWYRQILGQKVEFLVSFYNNEISEKSEIFDDQFSVERPDGSNFTLKIRSTKLEDSAMYFCASWQAGETQYFGPGTRLLVL.